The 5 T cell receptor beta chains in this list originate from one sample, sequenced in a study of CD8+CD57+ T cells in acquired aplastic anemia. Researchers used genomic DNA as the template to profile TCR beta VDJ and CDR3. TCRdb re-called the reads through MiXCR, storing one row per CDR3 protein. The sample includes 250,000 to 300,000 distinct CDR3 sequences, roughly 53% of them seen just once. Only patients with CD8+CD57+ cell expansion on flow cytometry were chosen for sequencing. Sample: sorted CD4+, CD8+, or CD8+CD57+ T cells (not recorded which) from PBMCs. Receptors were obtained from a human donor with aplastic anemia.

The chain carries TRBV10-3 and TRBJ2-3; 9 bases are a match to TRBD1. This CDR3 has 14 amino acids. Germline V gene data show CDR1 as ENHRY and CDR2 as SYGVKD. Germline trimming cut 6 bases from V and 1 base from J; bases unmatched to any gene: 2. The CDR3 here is CAISGQGRTDTQYF. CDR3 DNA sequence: TGTGCCATCAGCGGACAGGGGCGCACAGATACGCAGTATTTT.

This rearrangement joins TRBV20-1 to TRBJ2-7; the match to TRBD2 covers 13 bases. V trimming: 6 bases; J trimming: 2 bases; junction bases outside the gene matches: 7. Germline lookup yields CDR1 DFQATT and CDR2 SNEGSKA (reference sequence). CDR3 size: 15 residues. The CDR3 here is CSALLAGGHTYEQYF. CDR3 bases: TGCAGTGCGCTACTAGCGGGAGGGCATACCTACGAGCAGTACTTC.

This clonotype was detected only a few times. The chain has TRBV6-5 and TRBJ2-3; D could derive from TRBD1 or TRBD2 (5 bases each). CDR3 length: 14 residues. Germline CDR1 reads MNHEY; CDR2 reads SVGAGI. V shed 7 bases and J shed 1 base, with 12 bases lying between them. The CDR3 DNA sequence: TGTGCCAGCAAGAGGGGATTGGGCACAGATACGCAGTATTTT. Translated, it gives CASKRGLGTDTQYF.

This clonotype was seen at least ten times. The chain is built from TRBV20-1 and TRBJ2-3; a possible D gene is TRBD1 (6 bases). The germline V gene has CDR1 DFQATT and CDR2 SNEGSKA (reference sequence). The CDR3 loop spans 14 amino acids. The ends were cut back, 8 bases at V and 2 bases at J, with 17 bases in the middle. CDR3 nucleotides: TGCAGTTCGACGACAGGCATCTTCACAGATACGCAGTATTTT. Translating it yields CSSTTGIFTDTQYF.

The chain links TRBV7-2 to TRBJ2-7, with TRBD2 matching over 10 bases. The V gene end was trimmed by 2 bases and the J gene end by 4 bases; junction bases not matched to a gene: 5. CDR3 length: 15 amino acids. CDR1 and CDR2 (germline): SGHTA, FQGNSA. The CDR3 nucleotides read TGTGCCAGCAGCTTAAGGTCTAGCGGGGGATACGAGCAGTACTTC. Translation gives CASSLRSSGGYEQYF.